This T cell receptor (beta chain) was documented in a study of T cell responses to AZD1222 COVID-19 vaccine. Losses at the gene ends were 0 bases for V and 7 bases for J; bases not matched to a gene: 8. The CDR3 covers 15 residues. As regards this clone: What it binds is unknown.

Sequencing was performed with immunoSEQ multiplex PCR; in TCRdb, only in-frame clones are kept and a portion is missing. The sample has some 120,000 clones, 92% seen once. The study's findings and limits: There were repertoire samples only from the period after the peak T cell response. With two AZD1222 doses given, Spike-specific TCR breadth and depth both rose.

The sample here was peripheral blood, taken 28 days after the second AZD1222 dose. The receptor was derived from an adult who received the AZD1222 COVID-19 vaccine. This rearrangement joins TRBV23-1 to TRBJ2-7; TRBD1 matches 8 bases. TRBV23-1 is flagged as an ORF with uncertain function. CDR3 sequence: CASSQSSLTGEEQYF. The CDR3 bases are TGCGCCAGCAGTCAATCATCGTTGACAGGGGAAGAGCAGTACTTC.